The TCR beta chain described here comes from a study of T cell responses to AZD1222 COVID-19 vaccine (dated by TCRdb to the early 2020s). In the study overall: TCR sequencing was performed for about 250 trial participants, of whom some 200 were given two doses of AZD1222 and 26 were given two doses of MenACWY control vaccine. Trial participants were enrolled into age subgroups of 18-55, 56-69 and 70-plus years, which contained around 150, 29 and 61 TCR-sequenced participants, respectively.

The CDR3 regions of human TCRbeta chains were analyzed by immunosequencing. The authors processed their data as follows. Repertoire TCRs were checked for matches against a reference library of SARS-CoV-2-specific TCRs that had been generated using the MIRA antigen-specificity platform. Breadth meant the fraction of unique TCRs that were SARS-CoV-2-associated, whereas depth meant the fraction of total T cells that were SARS-CoV-2-associated. Using the MIRA data, each spike-specific TCR was assigned both to the spike region to which the TCR was reactive and to a CD4 or CD8 class. Log10-transformed breadth and depth values were compared by one-way ANOVA with Sidak's multiple comparisons tests. In TCRdb, the immuneACCESS table is reduced to in-frame sequences with V and J assigned. These tables do not hold every clone; where another copy was compared, an unresolved V gene accounts for under half, and the others remain unexplained. That table furnishes V, J and clone size, whereas the DNA furnished D and trimming. The sample records 120,000 to 150,000 clones, almost 90% of which are singletons. 1.5% to 2% of the sample is taken by the ten largest.

The time point label, as the study defines it: about 28 days (+/-7) after the second vaccine dose. AZD1222 recipients with second doses at about 4 weeks or about 12 weeks were pooled, because spike-specific TCR depth and breadth did not differ between schedules. The vaccinee samples were drawn from two UK trials, COV001 and COV002, one of which was a single-blind randomized controlled phase 2/3 trial testing AZD1222 (ChAdOx1 nCoV-19) in healthy adults. Trial participant PBMC samples were collected at day 0 and day 28 after the second dose for TCRbeta chain sequencing. The CDR3 starts with the cysteine, ends with the phenylalanine, and has 15 residues. The sequence is cut down to CDR3 DNA, 45 bases in frame from base 1. V is pared back by 4 bases and J by 5 bases, with 16 bases lying between the germline termini. CDR1 and CDR2 were assigned from the germline V gene as SGHRS and YFSETQ. Comment on this clone: The specificity of this receptor is unknown. Base qualities are not recorded, but no much larger clone differs from it by a single base.

Points the paper makes about the study in general: Reportedly, almost half of the unique spike-specific TCRs recognized epitopes lying outside the regions that are mutated in the B.1.351 and B.1.1.7 variants. The whole spike protein was spanned by vaccine-associated CD4 TCRs, and dominant responses were seen in regions 160-218 and 743-854. In the small 56-69-year group, the increase in depth fell short of significance, most likely because of low power. Conclusions about previously exposed vaccinees were limited because only 5 or 6 AZD1222 recipients were SARS-CoV-2 seropositive at baseline. Participants were mostly white British, with more females than males. The authors suggested clonal diversity may have been underestimated. Because no samples from the day 14 peak response were available, repertoires could be characterized only after the peak T cell response. Spike-specific TCR breadth and depth rose significantly after two AZD1222 doses compared with day 0 and with MenACWY recipients.

The sequence joins TRBV5-1 to TRBJ2-1, and possibly TRBD1, on 5 matching bases. This material consisted of peripheral blood, taken 28 days after the second AZD1222 dose. The origin of this receptor is an adult who received the AZD1222 COVID-19 vaccine. The bases read TGCGCCAGCAGCCTAGTTGCCAGGGCGGACAATGAGCAGTTCTTC. This translates into CASSLVARADNEQFF.